The sequence of this TCR beta chain was determined in a study of shared clonotypes between healthy human individuals. For the study at large: Donors were two women and a few men aged 18 to 49.

In the case of this clone: The target antigen is unknown.

All donors were healthy HIV-negative adults lacking recent acute infections or vaccinations. The CDR3 length is 14 residues. Germline lookup yields CDR1 KGHSH and CDR2 LQKENI. V gave up 5 bases and J gave up 2 bases; unmatched junction bases: 3. Study-wide results and caveats: Among four donors, roughly 5.4% of naive CD4 clonotypes were found in common.

This table comes from immunoSEQ multiplex PCR, and its TCRdb copy is limited to in-frame clones, with some not included. The sample contains over a million clones, 75% to 80% of which appear only once. The V gene is TRBV18, the J gene TRBJ2-7, with 10 bases identical to TRBD1. The origin of this receptor is a man aged 18 to 35 in good health. Some clones in this sample may be carry-over from other donors' samples. The sequenced sample consisted of memory CD4+ T cells from PBMCs. Subset defined: CD45RA-negative fraction. Here the CDR3 DNA reads TGTGCCAGCTCAACAGGACAGGGGGCCTACGAGCAGTACTTC. Translated, it gives CASSTGQGAYEQYF.